These 9 T cell receptor beta chains came from one sample sequenced in a study of T-cell memory formation after mild COVID-19. TCRdb ran MiXCR on the 5' RACE reads and lists one entry per CDR3 protein. The sample has about 210,000 distinct CDR3 sequences, around 30% seen once. Sequences were obtained from PBMCs or a T cell subset sorted from them (not recorded which). The receptors were sampled from an adult woman who had mild COVID-19 (a few samples of this study predate the infection). Cell type and time point are not known.

The CDR3 reads CSARGVQGSGYEQYF. In DNA form, the CDR3 reads TGCAGTGCTAGAGGGGTCCAGGGTTCCGGCTACGAGCAGTACTTC. This sequence joins TRBV20-1 and TRBJ2-7; weak D call: TRBD1 (5 bases). V was clipped by 1 base and J by 3 bases, with 16 bases between them. The CDR3 loop spans 15 amino acids. Looked up from germline, CDR1 is DFQATT and CDR2 is SNEGSKA (reference sequence).

The V call is TRBV7-2, the J call TRBJ2-3; no firm D call. Germline V gives CDR1 SGHTA, CDR2 FQGNSA. Trimming removed 3 bases from V and 0 bases from J, with 7 bases in between. This CDR3 region has 14 residues. CDR3 nucleotides: TGTGCCAGCAGCTTTGTGACTAGCACAGATACGCAGTATTTT. This encodes CASSFVTSTDTQYF.

The V call is TRBV7-9, the J call TRBJ2-1; 10 bases align to TRBD2. V gave up 5 bases and J gave up 6 bases; unmatched junction bases: 10. There are 16 residues in the CDR3. From germline, CDR1 is SEHNR and CDR2 FQNEAQ (reference sequence). This chain's CDR3 is CASSASLAGRANEQFF. The DNA for the CDR3 is TGTGCCAGCAGCGCCTCACTAGCGGGAAGGGCCAATGAGCAGTTCTTC.

V gene TRBV11-2 combines with J gene TRBJ2-5, with D possibly called TRBD1 or TRBD2 (5 bases each). Trimming pared 0 bases from V and 5 bases from J, leaving 19 bases between. Germline-derived CDR1 and CDR2 are SGHAT and FQNNGV. The CDR3 has 17 residues. The CDR3 loop reads CASSLDAVILGEETQYF. In nucleotides, the CDR3 is TGTGCCAGCAGCTTAGACGCCGTGATTCTGGGGGAGGAGACCCAGTACTTC.

The V call is TRBV7-2, the J call TRBJ1-6; 7 bases are a match to TRBD1. Trimming at V came to 6 bases and at J to 4 bases, leaving 9 bases not matched to a gene. Per germline, CDR1 SGHTA and CDR2 FQGNSA. This CDR3 spans 16 amino acids. The CDR3 is CASRTLRDSYNSPLHF. DNA of the CDR3: TGTGCCAGCAGAACGCTTAGGGACAGTTATAATTCACCCCTCCACTTT.

The sample holds a few counts of this clonotype. The V and J genes are TRBV6-1 and TRBJ2-1, with 11 bases aligning to TRBD2. The germline CDR1 and CDR2 sequences are MNHNS and SASEGT. With 7 bases clipped from V and 4 bases from J, the junction kept 3 bases outside the gene matches. The CDR3 runs to 14 residues. The chain's CDR3 is CASKRLAGYNEQFF. DNA for the CDR3: TGTGCCAGCAAAAGACTAGCGGGGTACAATGAGCAGTTCTTC.

Ten or more counts support this clonotype. The chain joins TRBV19 to TRBJ2-5, with 13 bases identical to TRBD2. CDR1 and CDR2 from the germline V gene are LNHDA and SQIVND (reference sequence). The junction had 8 bases not matched to a gene; V was cut back by 9 bases and J by 1 base. This CDR3 is 16 amino acids long. The CDR3 DNA reads TGTGCCAGCACCAGGGGGACTAGCGGGACCCAAGAGACCCAGTACTTC. Translating it yields CASTRGTSGTQETQYF.

This clonotype was observed a handful of times. The rearrangement uses TRBV7-9 and TRBJ1-2, with D possibly TRBD1 on 6 matching bases. The CDR3 has 15 residues. Germline V gives CDR1 SEHNR, CDR2 FQNEAQ (reference sequence). The V gene lost 5 bases and the J gene lost 4 bases, with 17 bases spanning the gap. In DNA, the CDR3 is TGTGCCAGCAGCCACGTCCCCCCAGGGGTCTATGGCTACACCTTC. Translated, it gives CASSHVPPGVYGYTF.

The V gene is TRBV6-2 or TRBV6-3, the J gene TRBJ1-5; a weak D match, TRBD1 (6 bases). The V gene lost 2 bases and the J gene lost 1 base, with 15 bases spanning the gap. The germline V gene has CDR1 MNHEY and CDR2 SVGEGT. The CDR3 contains 17 residues. The CDR3, as DNA: TGTGCCAGCAGTTACGCGACCCCCAGGGGAAGCAATCAGCCCCAGCATTTT. Encoded protein: CASSYATPRGSNQPQHF.